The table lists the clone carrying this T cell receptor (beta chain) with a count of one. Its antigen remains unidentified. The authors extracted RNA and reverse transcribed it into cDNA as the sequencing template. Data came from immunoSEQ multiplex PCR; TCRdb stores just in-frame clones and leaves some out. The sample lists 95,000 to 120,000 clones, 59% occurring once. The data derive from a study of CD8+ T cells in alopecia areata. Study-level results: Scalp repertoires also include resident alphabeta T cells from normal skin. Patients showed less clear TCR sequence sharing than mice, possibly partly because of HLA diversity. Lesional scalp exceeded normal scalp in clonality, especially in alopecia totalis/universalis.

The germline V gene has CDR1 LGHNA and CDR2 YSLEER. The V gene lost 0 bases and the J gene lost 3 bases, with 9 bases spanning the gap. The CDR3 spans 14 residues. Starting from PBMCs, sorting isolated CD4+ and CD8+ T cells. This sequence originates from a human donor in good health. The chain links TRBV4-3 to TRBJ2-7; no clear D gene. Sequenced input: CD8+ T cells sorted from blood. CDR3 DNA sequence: TGCGCCAGCAGCCAAGAGTGGAGTTTCTACGAGCAGTACTTC. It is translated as CASSQEWSFYEQYF.